The present T cell receptor beta chain was sequenced within a study of T cell responses to AZD1222 COVID-19 vaccine. General observations from the study: Increases in Spike-specific TCR breadth and depth were seen after two AZD1222 doses. Donor demographics were predominantly white British with a female majority; clonal diversity may be underestimated.

Measured with immunoSEQ multiplex PCR; TCRdb has only the in-frame clones, and not every one. The sample is made up of 150,000 or so clones, and the top ten hold around 2.4% of it. Notes on this clone: Its antigen remains unidentified.

The sample comprised peripheral blood. This TCR derives from an adult in good health.

In DNA form, the CDR3 reads TGTGCCAGCAGTGCAGGGTTCGGGGAAAAACTGTTTTTT. Translation gives CASSAGFGEKLFF. The V and J genes are TRBV28 and TRBJ1-4; tentative D call: TRBD1 (5 bases). CDR1 is MDHEN and CDR2 is SYDVKM in the germline V gene. CDR3 size: 13 residues. V was cut by 5 bases and J by 8 bases, with 12 bases left in between.